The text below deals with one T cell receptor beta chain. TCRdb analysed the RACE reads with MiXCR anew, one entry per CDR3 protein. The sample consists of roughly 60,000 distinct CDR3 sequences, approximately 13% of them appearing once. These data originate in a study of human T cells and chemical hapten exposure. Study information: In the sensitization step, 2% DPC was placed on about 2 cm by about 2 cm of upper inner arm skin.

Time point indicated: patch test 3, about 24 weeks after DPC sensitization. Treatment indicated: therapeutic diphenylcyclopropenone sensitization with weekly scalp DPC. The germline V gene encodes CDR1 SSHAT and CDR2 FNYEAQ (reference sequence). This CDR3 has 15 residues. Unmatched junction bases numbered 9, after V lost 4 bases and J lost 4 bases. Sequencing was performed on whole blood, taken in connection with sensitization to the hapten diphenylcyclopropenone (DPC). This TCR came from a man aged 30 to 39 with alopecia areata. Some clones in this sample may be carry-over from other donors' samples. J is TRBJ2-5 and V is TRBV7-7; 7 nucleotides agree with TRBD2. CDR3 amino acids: CASSSLRGVGETQYF. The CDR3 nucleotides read TGTGCCAGCAGCTCCCTCCGGGGGGTTGGAGAGACCCAGTACTTC.